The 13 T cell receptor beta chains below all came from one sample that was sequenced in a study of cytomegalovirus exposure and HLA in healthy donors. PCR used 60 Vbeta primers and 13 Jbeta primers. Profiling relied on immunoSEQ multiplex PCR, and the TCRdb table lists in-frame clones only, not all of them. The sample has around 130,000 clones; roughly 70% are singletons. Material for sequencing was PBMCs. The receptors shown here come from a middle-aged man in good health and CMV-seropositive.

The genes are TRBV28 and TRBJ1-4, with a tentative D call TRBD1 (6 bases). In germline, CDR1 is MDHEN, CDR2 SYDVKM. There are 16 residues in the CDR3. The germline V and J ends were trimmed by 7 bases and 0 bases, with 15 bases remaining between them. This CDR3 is CASTSPGQSTNEKLFF. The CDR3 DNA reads TGTGCCAGCACTTCACCCGGACAGTCAACTAATGAAAAACTGTTTTTT.

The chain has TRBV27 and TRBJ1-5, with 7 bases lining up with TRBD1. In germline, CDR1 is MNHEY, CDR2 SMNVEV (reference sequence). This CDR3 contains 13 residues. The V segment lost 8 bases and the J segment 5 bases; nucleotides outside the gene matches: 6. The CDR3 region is CASRRGTDQPQHF. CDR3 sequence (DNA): TGTGCCAGCCGTAGGGGGACAGATCAGCCCCAGCATTTT.

The CDR3 is CASSWALNTEAFF. The CDR3 DNA follows: TGTGCCAGCAGCTGGGCCCTGAACACTGAAGCTTTCTTT. The chain joins TRBV5-5 to TRBJ1-1; no clear D. V was cut by 3 bases and J by 0 bases, with 6 bases left in between. Per germline, CDR1 SGHKS and CDR2 YYEKEE (reference sequence). CDR3 length: 13 residues.

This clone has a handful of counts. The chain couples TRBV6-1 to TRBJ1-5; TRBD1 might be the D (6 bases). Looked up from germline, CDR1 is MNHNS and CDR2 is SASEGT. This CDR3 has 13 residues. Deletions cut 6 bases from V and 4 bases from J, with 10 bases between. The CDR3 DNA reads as TGTGCCAGCAGAGAGGGGGTGAATCAGCCCCAGCATTTT. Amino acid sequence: CASREGVNQPQHF.

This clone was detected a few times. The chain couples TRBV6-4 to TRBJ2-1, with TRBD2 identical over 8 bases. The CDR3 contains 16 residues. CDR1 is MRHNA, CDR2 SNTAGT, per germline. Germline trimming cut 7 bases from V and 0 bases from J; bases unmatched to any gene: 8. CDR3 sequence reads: CASNPGGGSSYNEQFF. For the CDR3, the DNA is TGTGCCAGCAACCCTGGCGGGGGGAGCTCCTACAATGAGCAGTTCTTC.

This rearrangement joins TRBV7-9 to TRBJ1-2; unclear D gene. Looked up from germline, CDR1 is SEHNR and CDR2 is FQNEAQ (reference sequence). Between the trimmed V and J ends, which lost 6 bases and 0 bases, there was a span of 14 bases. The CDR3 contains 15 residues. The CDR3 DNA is TGTGCCAGCAGACCTAGTTCGGGTGCTAACTATGGCTACACCTTC. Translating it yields CASRPSSGANYGYTF.

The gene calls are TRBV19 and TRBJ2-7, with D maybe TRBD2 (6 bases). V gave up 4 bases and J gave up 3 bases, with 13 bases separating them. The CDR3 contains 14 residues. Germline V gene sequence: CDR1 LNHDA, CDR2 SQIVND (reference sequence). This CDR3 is CASSNAGIIYEQYF. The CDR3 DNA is TGTGCCAGTAGTAATGCGGGGATAATCTACGAGCAGTACTTC.

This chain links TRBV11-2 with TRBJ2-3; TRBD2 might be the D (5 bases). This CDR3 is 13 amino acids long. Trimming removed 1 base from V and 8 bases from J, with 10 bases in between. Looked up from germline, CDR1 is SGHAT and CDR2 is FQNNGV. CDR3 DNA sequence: TGTGCCAGCAGCTTAGGGTCGGGGAGTACGCAGTATTTT. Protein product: CASSLGSGSTQYF.

The CDR3 loop is CASRSAVSPGELFF. The CDR3 DNA reads as TGTGCCAGCAGGTCGGCGGTGTCACCCGGGGAGCTGTTTTTT. The chain uses TRBV6-1 and TRBJ2-2; no definite D call. The V end lost 6 bases, the J end lost 6 bases, and 14 bases lay between the germline ends. Germline CDR1 reads MNHNS; CDR2 reads SASEGT. The length of the CDR3 is 14 residues.

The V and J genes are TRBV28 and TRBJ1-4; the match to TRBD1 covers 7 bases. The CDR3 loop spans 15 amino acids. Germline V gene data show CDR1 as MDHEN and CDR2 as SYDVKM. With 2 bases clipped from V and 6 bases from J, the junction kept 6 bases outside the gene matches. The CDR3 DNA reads TGTGCCAGCAGTTTACCGTCAGGGGGTTATGAAAAACTGTTTTTT. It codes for CASSLPSGGYEKLFF. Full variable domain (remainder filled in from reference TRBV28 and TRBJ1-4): DVKVTQSSRYLVKRTGEKVFLECVQDMDHENMFWYRQDPGLGLRLIYFSYDVKMKEKGDIPEGYSVSREKKERFSLILESASTNQTSMYLCASSLPSGGYEKLFFGSGTQLSVL.

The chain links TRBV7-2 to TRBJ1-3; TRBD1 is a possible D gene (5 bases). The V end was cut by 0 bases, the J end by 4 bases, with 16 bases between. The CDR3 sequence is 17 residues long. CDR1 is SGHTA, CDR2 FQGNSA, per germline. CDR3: CASSLALAGRPGNTIYF. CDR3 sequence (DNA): TGTGCCAGCAGCTTAGCCCTCGCGGGGCGGCCGGGAAACACCATATATTTT.

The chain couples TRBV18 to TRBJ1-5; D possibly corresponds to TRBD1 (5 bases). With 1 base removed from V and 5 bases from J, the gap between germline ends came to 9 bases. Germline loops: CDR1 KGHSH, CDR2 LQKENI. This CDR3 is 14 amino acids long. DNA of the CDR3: TGTGCCAGCTCACCACAGGGAGGGGATCAGCCCCAGCATTTT. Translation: CASSPQGGDQPQHF.

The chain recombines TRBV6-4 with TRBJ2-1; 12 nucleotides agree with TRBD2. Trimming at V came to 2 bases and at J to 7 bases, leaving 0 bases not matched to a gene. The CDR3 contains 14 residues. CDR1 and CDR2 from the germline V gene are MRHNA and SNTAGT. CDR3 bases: TGTGCCAGCAGTGACGGGACTAGCGGGAATGAGCAGTTCTTC. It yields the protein CASSDGTSGNEQFF.